A selection of T cell receptor beta chains follows, all from one sample in a study of OX40 agonist ivuxolimab in advanced cancers. TCRdb's table, derived via immunoSEQ multiplex PCR, lists solely in-frame clones and lacks some. This sample has about 3,000 clones; more than 60% occur once, and the top ten carry less than 20%. The sample consisted of CD4+ or CD8+ T cells sorted from blood, taken in a trial of the OX40 agonist ivuxolimab. These receptors originate from an adult with an advanced solid tumor such as melanoma, head and neck, liver or kidney cancer. CDR3s include the opening cysteine and the closing phenylalanine or tryptophan. D genes are given only for firm matches. Clone size is not always given. Where it is, it says once, few, many or a class for expanded clones.

clone_size	v_call	j_call	d_call	cdr3_nt	cdr3_aa
few	TRBV4-2	TRBJ2-3	-	TGTGCCAGCAGCCATGAGACAGGACGCACAGATACGCAGTATTTT	CASSHETGRTDTQYF
-	TRBV11-1	TRBJ2-3	TRBD2	TGTGCCAGCAGCTTAGTAGCGGGGGCAGCAGGAGATACGCAGTATTTT	CASSLVAGAAGDTQYF
-	TRBV5-1	TRBJ2-2	-	TGCGCCAGTGGACAGAGCACCGGGGAGCTGTTTTTT	CASGQSTGELFF
-	TRBV10-2	TRBJ2-3	-	TGCGCCAGCAGTGAAGACCTCGGATTTTTCGGGCGCACAGATACGCAGTATTTT	CASSEDLGFFGRTDTQYF
-	TRBV7-2	TRBJ2-1	TRBD2	TGTGCCAGCACCACCACTAGCGGGAGTCTTTACAATGAGCAGTTCTTC	CASTTTSGSLYNEQFF
once	TRBV2	TRBJ1-5	TRBD1	TGTGCCAGCAGTGAAGACCAGGGGGTCGATCAGCCCCAGCATTTT	CASSEDQGVDQPQHF
once	TRBV28	TRBJ2-6	TRBD1	TGTGCCAGCAGTTTTCGTTCGGACAGGGATTTCTCTGGGGCCAACGTCCTGACTTTC	CASSFRSDRDFSGANVLTF
few	TRBV28	TRBJ1-5	-	TGTGCCAGCAGTTTGGACATCTATCAGCCCCAGCATTTT	CASSLDIYQPQHF
-	TRBV4-1	TRBJ1-1	-	TGCGCCAGCAGCCAAGAGGGAGGGGCCACTGAAGCTTTCTTT	CASSQEGGATEAFF
-	TRBV4-1	TRBJ2-7	-	TGCGCCAGCAGCCAATCAGCGGATACCTACGAGCAGTACTTC	CASSQSADTYEQYF
-	TRBV7-9	TRBJ2-5	-	TGTGCCAGCAGCTTATCTATAACTAGCCAAGAGACCCAGTACTTC	CASSLSITSQETQYF
-	TRBV19	TRBJ1-1	-	TGTGCCAGTAGCCCGATGACTGGGACTGAAGCTTTCTTT	CASSPMTGTEAFF
-	TRBV13	TRBJ1-1	-	TGTGCCAGCAGCGTAGGGAACACTGAAGCTTTCTTT	CASSVGNTEAFF
-	TRBV28	TRBJ1-2	TRBD1	TGTGCCAGCAGTCCTCTGGGGACAGGGGGTAAACGAGTCTACACCTTC	CASSPLGTGGKRVYTF
-	TRBV7-9	TRBJ2-5	-	TGTGCCAGCAGCCCAAGGACTACCCCGGGGGCGGGGGACCAGTACTTC	CASSPRTTPGAGDQYF
-	TRBV7-9	TRBJ2-5	TRBD2	TGTGCCAGCAGCCTCGTCCGGGAGGCAGAGACCCAGTACTTC	CASSLVREAETQYF
-	TRBV7-6	TRBJ2-7	-	TGTGCCAGCAGACCAACAGCCGGCGGTTACGAGCAGTACTTC	CASRPTAGGYEQYF
-	TRBV7-9	TRBJ2-4	-	TGTGCCAGCAGCTTAGGTGGGGCCAAAAACATTCAGTACTTC	CASSLGGAKNIQYF
-	TRBV30	TRBJ2-5	-	TGTGCCTGGAGTGTCCGGGGGAGAGCGGCAGAGACCCAGTACTTC	CAWSVRGRAAETQYF
large	TRBV27	TRBJ2-7	TRBD2	TGTGCCAGCAGTTTACTAGCGGGAGCCCACGAGCAGTACTTC	CASSLLAGAHEQYF
-	TRBV4-3	TRBJ2-7	TRBD2	TGCGCCAGCAGCCCCGGCGGGGGGGGGTCCTACGAGCAGTACTTC	CASSPGGGGSYEQYF
once	TRBV7-6	TRBJ2-7	-	TGTGCCAGCAGCTTAGCATTAGGGGCGAGCGAGCAGTACTTC	CASSLALGASEQYF
-	TRBV11-2	TRBJ2-7	-	TGTGCCAGCAGCTTATACGGCAGGGGGGCACCAGGGAACTTC	CASSLYGRGAPGNF
-	TRBV4-2	TRBJ1-1	TRBD1	TGTGCCAGCAGCCAAGATAGGACAGGGTGGAACACTGAAGCTTTCTTT	CASSQDRTGWNTEAFF
-	TRBV7-9	TRBJ2-1	-	TGTGCCAGCAGCCGGGAATCCTACAATGAGCAGTTCTTC	CASSRESYNEQFF
-	TRBV7-9	TRBJ1-4	-	TGTGCCAGCAGTTCAGGACCCGGGCCGGGTGAAAAACTGTTTTTT	CASSSGPGPGEKLFF
-	TRBV9	TRBJ2-3	-	TGTGCCAGCAGCGTAGGGGACCAGACAGATACGCAGTATTTT	CASSVGDQTDTQYF
-	TRBV5-1	TRBJ2-1	TRBD1	TGCGCCAGCAGCTTTCTACTGGAGGGACAGGGGTTCAATGAGCAGTTCTTC	CASSFLLEGQGFNEQFF
few	TRBV28	TRBJ1-1	TRBD1	TGTGCCAGCAGTCCTACTCCCGGGACAGGGGGCCGAGTAAACACTGAAGCTTTCTTT	CASSPTPGTGGRVNTEAFF
-	TRBV5-1	TRBJ1-4	-	TGCGCCAGCAGCCCTGGGGAAGAAAAACTGTTTTTT	CASSPGEEKLFF
-	TRBV9	TRBJ1-2	-	TGTGCCAGCAGTGACCCTATGGTGGTACGGGCTGACGGCTACACCTTC	CASSDPMVVRADGYTF
-	TRBV13	TRBJ2-3	TRBD1	TGTGCCAGCAGCGCCCAACAGGGGAACCCCGCAGATACGCAGTATTTT	CASSAQQGNPADTQYF
-	TRBV28	TRBJ2-3	TRBD2	TGTGCCAGCAGTCCCACCGGACTAGCGGGGGGGCTCACAGATACGCAGTATTTT	CASSPTGLAGGLTDTQYF
-	TRBV5-1	TRBJ1-6	-	TGCGCCAGCAGCTTGGACGGATTGAATTCACCCCTCCACTTT	CASSLDGLNSPLHF
-	TRBV10-3	TRBJ1-1	-	TGTGCCATCAAATCTTTTACAGCGAACACTGAAGCTTTCTTT	CAIKSFTANTEAFF
-	TRBV4-1	TRBJ2-7	-	TGCGCCAGCAGCCAAGAAGGCAGGGTGATCTACGAGCAGTACTTC	CASSQEGRVIYEQYF
-	TRBV10-3	TRBJ2-7	-	TGTGCCATCAAAACAGATCGTTCCTACGAGCAGTACTTC	CAIKTDRSYEQYF
-	TRBV9	TRBJ2-3	-	TGTGCCAGCAGCGTACGTGGGGGAGTGGAAGATACGCAGTATTTT	CASSVRGGVEDTQYF
once	TRBV19	TRBJ2-1	-	TGTGCCAGTATGTACGGGGACAATGAGCAGTTCTTC	CASMYGDNEQFF
once	TRBV5-4	TRBJ2-4	TRBD1	TGTGCCAGCGGGGGGCAGGGGGCGGACATTCAGTACTTC	CASGGQGADIQYF
few	TRBV29-1	TRBJ2-1	-	TGCAGCCATCCGGGTGTTGGCAATGAGCAGTTCTTC	CSHPGVGNEQFF
-	TRBV11-2	TRBJ2-7	TRBD2	TGTGCCAGCAGCTTCCTTAGCGGGAGCTTTGACGAGCAGTACTTC	CASSFLSGSFDEQYF
-	TRBV5-4	TRBJ2-7	TRBD1	TGTGCCAGCAGCAAGAACGGACAGGGGGGCTCCTACGAGCAGTACTTC	CASSKNGQGGSYEQYF
-	TRBV5-1	TRBJ2-2	-	TGCGCCAGCAGCTTGGACACGCTCACCGGGGAGCTGTTTTTT	CASSLDTLTGELFF
few	TRBV9	TRBJ2-5	-	TGTGCCAGCAGCGATCTCGGAGGGGAGCAAGAGACCCAGTACTTC	CASSDLGGEQETQYF
-	TRBV6-4	TRBJ2-1	TRBD2	TGTGCCAGCAGCAGGACTAGCGGGAGCCGAGATGAGCAGTTCTTC	CASSRTSGSRDEQFF
-	TRBV9	TRBJ2-5	-	TGTGCCAGCAGCGTAGGATTCGGTTCAAGAGAGACCCAGTACTTC	CASSVGFGSRETQYF
-	TRBV7-8	TRBJ1-3	TRBD1	TGTGCCAGCAGCGCGAGACCGGGACAGGGGGCAATGGGCGGAAACACCATATATTTT	CASSARPGQGAMGGNTIYF
-	TRBV4-1	TRBJ2-3	TRBD1	TGCGCCAGCAGGGACAGGTTATCTGATACGCAGTATTTT	CASRDRLSDTQYF
-	TRBV19	TRBJ2-1	-	TGTGCCAGTTCCGGGACGGCCTGGGCGGAAGAGCAGTTCTTC	CASSGTAWAEEQFF
-	TRBV4-3	TRBJ2-3	TRBD1	TGCGCCAGCAGCCAAGAGGTTCAGGGGACAGGACGAGGCACAGATACGCAGTATTTT	CASSQEVQGTGRGTDTQYF
-	TRBV7-9	TRBJ2-1	-	TGTGCCAGCAGCTTAGCCAGGGCGGCGCAGTTCTTC	CASSLARAAQFF
-	TRBV4-1	TRBJ2-7	TRBD2	TGCGCCAGCAGCCAAGAGAGCGGGAGGAACTACGAGCAGTACTTC	CASSQESGRNYEQYF
few	TRBV5-6	TRBJ1-2	-	TGTGCCAGCAGCTTGGACGACCAGATCTCCGGTGGCTACACCTTC	CASSLDDQISGGYTF
-	TRBV20-1	TRBJ2-7	-	TGCAGTGCTAGTGAGGGGGAGCAGTACTTC	CSASEGEQYF